The 21 T cell receptor beta chains below were found in one sample sequenced in a study of cytomegalovirus exposure and HLA in healthy donors. A multiplex PCR was run with 60 Vbeta primers and 13 Jbeta primers. The data were produced by immunoSEQ multiplex PCR, yet TCRdb's version contains in-frame clones alone and is incomplete. The repertoire holds roughly 110,000 clones, with about 80% as singletons. The specimen was PBMCs. Receptors originate from a human donor in good health.

V is TRBV29-1 and J is TRBJ2-2; D gene ambiguous. Deletions cut 3 bases from V and 2 bases from J, with 10 bases between. This CDR3 has 14 amino acids. Germline CDR1 and CDR2: SQVTM and ANQGSEA. The CDR3 loop is CSVDADSNTGELFF. In DNA, the CDR3 is TGCAGCGTTGATGCGGATTCTAACACCGGGGAGCTGTTTTTT.

The rearrangement uses TRBV5-4 and TRBJ2-5; 9 positions agree with TRBD2. This CDR3 is 15 amino acids long. CDR1 is SGHNT, CDR2 YYREEE, per germline (reference sequence). The ends lost 2 bases at V and 4 bases at J; junction bases unmatched: 6. CDR3 amino acids: CASSFLAGGLETQYF. The CDR3 DNA follows: TGTGCCAGCAGCTTCCTGGCGGGAGGGTTAGAGACCCAGTACTTC. Full variable domain (missing parts from reference TRBV5-4 and TRBJ2-5): ETGVTQSPTHLIKTRGQQVTLRCSSQSGHNTVSWYQQALGQGPQFIFQYYREEENGRGNFPPRFSGLQFPNYSSELNVNALELDDSALYLCASSFLAGGLETQYFGPGTRLLVL.

The rearrangement links TRBV5-1 to TRBJ2-3, with D possibly TRBD2 on 7 matching bases. V lost 6 bases to trimming and J lost 5 bases, with 16 bases between them. The CDR3 contains 14 residues. From germline, CDR1 is SGHRS and CDR2 YFSETQ. CDR3 loop: CASKEGGIRDTQYF. In nucleotides, the CDR3 is TGCGCCAGCAAAGAGGGGGGGATCCGAGATACGCAGTATTTT.

V usage is TRBV5-1 and J usage is TRBJ2-1, with D tentatively TRBD1 (6 bases). This CDR3 is built from 13 residues. The germline V gene encodes CDR1 SGHRS and CDR2 YFSETQ. V lost 1 base to trimming and J lost 9 bases, with 11 bases between them. This CDR3 is CASSLTGPSEQFF. The CDR3 bases are TGCGCCAGCAGCTTGACAGGGCCTAGTGAGCAGTTCTTC.

The gene calls are TRBV25-1 and TRBJ2-7, with TRBD2 identical over 8 bases. V shed 1 base, J shed 3 bases, and the junction held 8 bases outside the gene matches. This CDR3 contains 16 residues. Looked up from germline, CDR1 is MGHDK and CDR2 is SYGVNS. In DNA, the CDR3 is TGTGCCAGCAGTGAATCTTTCGGCGGGGGGCTCTACGAGCAGTACTTC. This encodes CASSESFGGGLYEQYF.

The chain employs TRBV7-9 and TRBJ2-7, with TRBD1 as a possible D gene (6 bases). There are 14 residues in the CDR3. CDR1 is SEHNR and CDR2 is FQNEAQ in the germline V gene (reference sequence). The V gene lost 5 bases and the J gene lost 3 bases, with 14 bases spanning the gap. The CDR3 DNA sequence: TGTGCCAGCAGCCGATCCGGGACAATCTACGAGCAGTACTTC. Translating it yields CASSRSGTIYEQYF.

The chain carries TRBV5-6 and TRBJ1-1, with TRBD1 as a possible D gene (5 bases). The CDR3 is 14 residues long. The V gene's germline CDR1 is SGHDT and CDR2 YYEEEE. Trimming took 4 bases from V and 3 from J, leaving 13 bases between them. The DNA of the CDR3 is TGTGCCAGCAGCCCACCTGACAGATACACTGAAGCTTTCTTT. Residues: CASSPPDRYTEAFF.

The rearrangement uses TRBV2 and TRBJ2-1, with D tentatively TRBD1 (5 bases). CDR3 size: 15 residues. Deletions cut 5 bases from V and 6 bases from J, with 17 bases between. CDR1 and CDR2 from the germline V gene are SNHLY and FYNNEI. The CDR3 reads CASSTQGRTANEQFF. The CDR3 DNA is TGTGCCAGCAGTACGCAGGGTCGAACCGCCAATGAGCAGTTCTTC.

This CDR3 is CASSLATKTGDPGELFF. DNA of the CDR3: TGCGCCAGCAGCTTGGCCACAAAGACAGGGGATCCCGGGGAGCTGTTTTTT. This chain uses TRBV5-1 with TRBJ2-2; 8 positions match TRBD1. The germline V gene encodes CDR1 SGHRS and CDR2 YFSETQ. Trimming took 0 bases from V and 6 from J; bases not matched to a gene: 10. The CDR3 has 17 amino acids.

This sequence joins TRBV28 and TRBJ2-2, with D possibly matching TRBD2 (6 bases). The CDR3 is 15 amino acids. The germline V and J ends were trimmed by 6 bases and 1 base, with 12 bases remaining between them. Germline assignment: CDR1 MDHEN and CDR2 SYDVKM. CDR3 coding DNA: TGTGCCAGCAGACGACTGGGAGGGAACACCGGGGAGCTGTTTTTT. Residues: CASRRLGGNTGELFF.

This clone was counted a few times. The sample holds other DNA sequences that translate to the same CDR3. V usage is TRBV5-1 and J usage is TRBJ2-5; no definite D call. Germline V gives CDR1 SGHRS, CDR2 YFSETQ. The V end lost 2 bases, the J end lost 5 bases, and 4 bases lay between the germline ends. CDR3 length: 11 residues. The DNA for the CDR3 is TGCGCCAGCAGCTTTAGTGAGACCCAGTACTTC. Translating gives CASSFSETQYF.

The chain links TRBV29-1 to TRBJ1-5; 7 bases fit TRBD1. With 4 bases clipped from V and 3 bases from J, the junction kept 3 bases outside the gene matches. Germline V gene sequence: CDR1 SQVTM, CDR2 ANQGSEA. The CDR3 spans 13 residues. CDR3 DNA sequence: TGCAGCGTTGGGACAGGCAACAATCAGCCCCAGCATTTT. It encodes CSVGTGNNQPQHF.

The J gene is TRBJ1-1, the V gene TRBV7-2; no firm D call. CDR1 and CDR2 from the germline V gene are SGHTA and FQGNSA. The CDR3 consists of 14 residues. Trimming took off 5 bases at V and 0 bases at J, with 10 bases between the two ends. The CDR3 is CASSPRNMNTEAFF. The CDR3 coding sequence is TGTGCCAGCAGCCCCAGGAACATGAACACTGAAGCTTTCTTT.

This clone has only a few counts. V and J are TRBV2 and TRBJ1-2, with 8 bases aligning to TRBD1. From germline, CDR1 is SNHLY and CDR2 FYNNEI. CDR3 size: 13 residues. V shed 1 base, J shed 8 bases, and the junction held 3 bases outside the gene matches. As DNA, the CDR3 is TGTGCCAGCAGTGAAGTGACAGGGGAAGGCTACACCTTC. Its translation: CASSEVTGEGYTF.

This clone appeared once. In nucleotides, the CDR3 is TGTGCCAGCAGCCCCGGGACAGGGGGGGAGACCCAGTACTTC. Residues: CASSPGTGGETQYF. J is TRBJ2-5 and V is TRBV2, with 11 bases matching TRBD1. Germline values: CDR1 SNHLY, CDR2 FYNNEI. This CDR3 contains 14 residues. The J segment lost 5 bases and the V segment lost 6 bases, leaving 5 bases of the junction unmatched. Using reference TRBV2 and TRBJ2-5 for the parts outside the CDR3, the full variable domain is EPEVTQTPSHQVTQMGQEVILRCVPISNHLYFYWYRQILGQKVEFLVSFYNNEISEKSEIFDDQFSVERPDGSNFTLKIRSTKLEDSAMYFCASSPGTGGETQYFGPGTRLLVL.

The chain is built from TRBV5-5 and TRBJ1-2; D is ambiguous. Trimming stripped 4 bases from V and 8 bases from J, with 9 bases between. CDR1 is SGHKS, CDR2 YYEKEE, per germline (reference sequence). This CDR3 region has 11 residues. Written as DNA, the CDR3 is TGTGCCAGCAGCGCGCGCCGAGGCTACACCTTC. Translated, it gives CASSARRGYTF.

V usage is TRBV28 and J usage is TRBJ1-5, with 10 bases matching TRBD1. The CDR3 runs 16 residues. J was trimmed by 5 bases and V by 6 bases; bases with no gene match: 10. Germline CDR1 MDHEN, CDR2 SYDVKM. CDR3 in amino acids: CASRGSGTGVYQPQHF. CDR3 in DNA: TGTGCCAGCAGGGGCTCCGGGACAGGGGTATATCAGCCCCAGCATTTT. Filled out from reference TRBV28 and TRBJ1-5, the complete variable domain reads DVKVTQSSRYLVKRTGEKVFLECVQDMDHENMFWYRQDPGLGLRLIYFSYDVKMKEKGDIPEGYSVSREKKERFSLILESASTNQTSMYLCASRGSGTGVYQPQHFGDGTRLSIL.

There are a few counts of this clone. The chain joins TRBV14 to TRBJ1-2; D gene unclear. Trimming removed 0 bases at V and 7 bases at J, with 15 bases between. CDR1 is SGHDN and CDR2 is FVKESK in the germline V gene. The CDR3 is made up of 15 amino acids. The CDR3 DNA reads as TGTGCCAGCAGCCAAGATCGTCAGGTCTTCGCTGGCTACACCTTC. Residues: CASSQDRQVFAGYTF.

The chain combines TRBV5-1 with TRBJ1-3, with D perhaps TRBD1 (6 bases). The V gene's germline CDR1 is SGHRS and CDR2 YFSETQ. This CDR3 contains 17 residues. Trimming removed 0 bases at V and 0 bases at J, with 13 bases between. CDR3 DNA: TGCGCCAGCAGCTTGGTCGGCCAGGGGTCCTCTGGAAACACCATATATTTT. Residues: CASSLVGQGSSGNTIYF.

The V gene is TRBV5-4, the J gene TRBJ1-4, with 7 bases lining up with TRBD1. Germline V gene sequence: CDR1 SGHNT, CDR2 YYREEE (reference sequence). The length of the CDR3 is 16 residues. Trimming removed 1 base from V and 0 bases from J; junction bases left unmatched: 3. The DNA for the CDR3 is TGTGCCAGCAGCTTGTCAGGGACAGCAACTAATGAAAAACTGTTTTTT. This encodes CASSLSGTATNEKLFF. Full variable domain (outside the CDR3, taken from reference TRBV5-4 and TRBJ1-4): ETGVTQSPTHLIKTRGQQVTLRCSSQSGHNTVSWYQQALGQGPQFIFQYYREEENGRGNFPPRFSGLQFPNYSSELNVNALELDDSALYLCASSLSGTATNEKLFFGSGTQLSVL.

This clone was seen a handful of times. The chain combines TRBV5-1 with TRBJ1-6, with a weak D call TRBD1 (5 bases). Germline CDR1 reads SGHRS; CDR2 reads YFSETQ. V was clipped by 5 bases and J by 5 bases, with 14 bases between them. The CDR3 is 15 amino acids. CDR3 nucleotides: TGCGCCAGCAGAAAGTCGGGACTCGATAATTCACCCCTCCACTTT. Its protein is CASRKSGLDNSPLHF.